The subject of this entry is one TCR beta chain. The antigen is unknown. The data were obtained in a study of persistence of HIV-infected CD4 T cells. Study outcomes and limitations: CMV- and Gag-responding cells had lower TCRbeta richness than CD3/CD28-responding cells. Degenerate expanded CDR3beta sequences were enriched among CMV- and Gag-responding cells.

Cells were stimulated with CMV-infected fibroblast lysates at 8 to 10 ug/mL. Responding CD4+ T cells were sorted by upregulation of both CD40 ligand and CD69. PBMCs were depleted of CD8+ T cells before stimulation. V trimming: 11 bases; J trimming: 5 bases; junction bases outside the gene matches: 18. Germline V gives CDR1 MDHEN, CDR2 SYDVKM. The CDR3 consists of 16 residues. The immunoSEQ assay was version 4, run in survey mode. Template was genomic DNA at approximately 10 ng/uL, with up to about 1 ug used per sample. Here immunoSEQ multiplex PCR was the method, and the copy in TCRdb shows in-frame clones only, minus some. In the table there are over 6,000 clones, roughly 83% of which are singletons.

The source was CD4+ T cells sorted from PBMCs after approximately 20-hour stimulation, collected from a patient who received antiretroviral therapy. V gene TRBV28 combines with J gene TRBJ2-5; TRBD2 agrees at 9 bases. This clonotype originated in an adult woman with HIV who was CMV-seropositive. The DNA for the CDR3 is TGTGCCGGCTATAGCGGGAGATGGATAGGTGGGGAGACCCAGTACTTC. Amino acid sequence: CAGYSGRWIGGETQYF.